The sequence of this TCR beta chain was determined in a study of CD8 T cells in ankylosing spondylitis. There are 15 residues in the CDR3. J lost 5 bases, V lost 3 bases, and 7 bases had no gene match. TCRdb processed the 5' RACE reads anew with MiXCR; each CDR3 protein has one entry. In the table there are around 340,000 distinct CDR3 sequences, 20% to 25% of which are singletons. Ten or more counts support this clonotype. V and J are TRBV12-3 or TRBV12-4 and TRBJ2-7; 10 nucleotides agree with TRBD1. Sequencing input: blood, either unsorted or a sorted T cell fraction (not recorded which). The origin of this receptor is a male donor with ankylosing spondylitis or in good health (not recorded which). This CDR3 reads CASSFPGQGSHEQYF. The CDR3 region has the DNA TGTGCCAGCAGTTTCCCGGGACAGGGGTCGCACGAGCAGTACTTC.